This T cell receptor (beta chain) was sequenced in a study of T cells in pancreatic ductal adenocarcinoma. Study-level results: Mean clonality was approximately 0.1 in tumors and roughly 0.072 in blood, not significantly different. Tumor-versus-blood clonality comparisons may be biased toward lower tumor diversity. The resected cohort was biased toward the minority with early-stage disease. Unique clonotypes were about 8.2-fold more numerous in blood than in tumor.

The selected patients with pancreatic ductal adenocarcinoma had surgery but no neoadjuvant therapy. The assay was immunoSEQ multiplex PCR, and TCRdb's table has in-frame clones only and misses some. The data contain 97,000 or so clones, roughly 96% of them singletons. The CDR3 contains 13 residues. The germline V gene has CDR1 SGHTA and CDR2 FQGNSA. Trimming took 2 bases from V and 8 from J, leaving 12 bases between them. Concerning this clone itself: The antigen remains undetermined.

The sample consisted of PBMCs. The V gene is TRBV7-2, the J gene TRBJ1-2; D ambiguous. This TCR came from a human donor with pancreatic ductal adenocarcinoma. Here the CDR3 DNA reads TGTGCCAGCAGCTTATTGGAGGGATACGGCTACACCTTC. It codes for CASSLLEGYGYTF.